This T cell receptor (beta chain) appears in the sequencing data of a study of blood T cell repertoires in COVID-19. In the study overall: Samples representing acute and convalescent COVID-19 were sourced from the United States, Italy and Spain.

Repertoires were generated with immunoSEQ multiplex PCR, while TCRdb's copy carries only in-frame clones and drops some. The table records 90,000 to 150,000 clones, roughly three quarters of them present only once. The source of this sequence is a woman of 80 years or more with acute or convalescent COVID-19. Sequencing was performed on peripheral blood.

CDR3 bases: TGTGCCAGCAGCCCAGGACTAGCGACTGGCACAGATACGCAGTATTTT. Amino acids: CASSPGLATGTDTQYF. The chain uses TRBV7-6 and TRBJ2-3, with 9 bases lining up with TRBD2. V was clipped by 5 bases and J by 1 base; unmatched bases: 7. The CDR3 runs to 16 residues. Looked up from germline, CDR1 is SGHVS and CDR2 is FNYEAQ.